One T cell receptor beta chain is described in this entry. Its specificity is unknown. The CDR3 end shows no conserved phenylalanine or tryptophan, and so a read error is likely. It is unclear where the CDR3 begins or ends on the DNA, so no DNA is shown, and the CDR3 is as TCRdb lists it. CDR1 LNHDA and CDR2 SQIVND come from the germline V gene (reference sequence). Both ends counted, the CDR3 spans 14 residues. Profiling of TCR beta VDJ combinations and CDR3 sequences used genomic DNA as template. TCRdb re-called the reads with MiXCR, one entry per CDR3 protein. The sample holds 86,000 or so distinct CDR3 sequences, less than 60% seen once. The data stem from a study of CD8+CD57+ T cells in acquired aplastic anemia. The wider study: When averaged, DNA from sorted CD4+ and CD8+ cells came to around 3.1 ug.

Whole-study findings and limits: About 30 CD8+ CDR3 sequences occurred in both the patients and the controls. Controls did not differ significantly from patients in CD8+ Simpson's diversity.

Specimen: sorted CD4+, CD8+, or CD8+CD57+ T cells (not recorded which) from PBMCs. The receptor's source is a human donor in good health, serving as a control. The chain has TRBV19 and TRBJ1-2. CDR3 loop: CASTLWTGRDDCTS.